The TCR beta chain described here comes from a study of cytomegalovirus exposure and HLA in healthy donors. Across the study: Around four fifths of around 400 genotyped donors fell in the Caucasian-associated ancestry cluster. Study results and caveats: The availability of immune exposure information extended only to CMV serostatus. The study dropped some indistinguishable V segments, TRBV6-2 and TRBV6-3 among them. Cytomegalovirus status was reportedly diagnosed by the classifier with high sensitivity and specificity.

The PCR ran on 60 Vbeta and 13 Jbeta primers. Here immunoSEQ multiplex PCR was the method, and the copy in TCRdb shows in-frame clones only, minus some. There are about 130,000 clones in the sample; 65% to 80% occur only once, and approximately 1.7% lies in the top ten. A remark on this clone: The antigen is not known.

The germline V gene encodes CDR1 SNHLY and CDR2 FYNNEI. The ends lost 1 base at V and 7 bases at J; junction bases unmatched: 4. CDR3 length: 15 residues. The rearrangement uses TRBV2 and TRBJ2-1; 10 nucleotides agree with TRBD2. The material sequenced was PBMCs. The source of this sequence is a human donor in good health. CDR3 DNA: TGTGCCAGCAGTGAAGGGGTAGCGGGGGGAAATGAGCAGTTCTTC. Protein product: CASSEGVAGGNEQFF.